The 27 T cell receptor beta chains listed next were all sequenced from one sample in a study of tumor-infiltrating lymphocytes in primary liver carcinoma. Priming with a constant-region primer yielded TCR beta cDNA from about 450 ng total RNA. For TCR beta, libraries were produced by three nested multiplex PCR rounds using slightly modified ARM-PCR. Investigators reported that the first two PCR rounds, at roughly 10 cycles each, used TRBV1-TRBV30 forward primers with a C-beta reverse primer. TCRdb recomputed calls from the multiplex PCR reads with MiXCR, one row per CDR3 protein. This sample has 40,000 or so distinct CDR3 sequences; more than 70% occur once, and the top ten carry more than 35%. For each extraction, RNA and DNA were obtained together from approximately 20-30 mg of unsorted bulk tissue. Sequenced sample: tumor-adjacent normal liver tissue. These receptors were taken from a woman aged 25 to 39 with primary liver carcinoma and hepatitis B virus infection.

Within the sample, this clonotype is medium-sized. The V call is TRBV7-8, the J call TRBJ2-3; 10 bases map to TRBD2. Trimming removed 5 bases from V and 4 bases from J; junction bases left unmatched: 15. CDR3 length: 18 residues. CDR1 and CDR2 from the germline V gene are SGHVS and FQNEAQ. CDR3 sequence (DNA): TGTGCCAGCAGCCCCCCGCGGGGGAGCGGGAGGGCCTCAGATACGCAGTATTTT. This encodes CASSPPRGSGRASDTQYF.

The genes are TRBV28 and TRBJ2-3; no firm D call. This CDR3 is 15 amino acids long. Germline V gene sequence: CDR1 MDHEN, CDR2 SYDVKM. V lost 7 bases and J 4 bases, leaving 18 bases between the germline ends. The CDR3 protein is CASTTGPTSSDTQYF. The CDR3 bases are TGTGCCAGCACGACTGGGCCCACCTCCTCAGATACGCAGTATTTT.

For this clonotype: One end of the junction varies from germline; a read error may be responsible. The chain links TRBV6-5 to TRBJ1-2, with D possibly TRBD1 on 6 matching bases. The germline gives CDR1 MNHEY, CDR2 SVGAGI. The CDR3 consists of 13 residues. DNA for the CDR3: TGTGCCAGCACCTATACGGGGGGCGGTGGCTGCACCTTC. Its translation is CASTYTGGGGCTF.

This chain connects TRBV4-2 to TRBJ2-2; 9 bases align to TRBD2. The CDR3 extends over 17 amino acids. In germline, CDR1 is LGHNA, CDR2 YNFKEQ. V was pared by 7 bases and J by 6 bases, with 15 bases of the junction left unmatched. The CDR3 sequence: CASKQGGLAGLAGELFF. The CDR3 DNA sequence: TGTGCCAGCAAGCAGGGGGGCCTAGCGGGATTGGCCGGGGAGCTGTTTTTT.

This clonotype showed up just once. Lacking the conserved final phenylalanine or tryptophan, this CDR3 likely reflects a read error. The rearrangement links TRBV11-2 to TRBJ1-2; maybe TRBD1 (5 bases). Germline V gene data show CDR1 as SGHAT and CDR2 as FQNNGV. CDR3 length: 14 residues. V lost 8 bases, J lost 7 bases, and 20 bases lay in between. The DNA of the CDR3 is TGTGCCAGCGGCACCGGGGGTACAGTCGTTGGCTACACCCTC. It encodes CASGTGGTVVGYTL.

This clonotype rates as large. The chain recombines TRBV11-2 with TRBJ1-1, with 9 bases that match TRBD1. Germline values: CDR1 SGHAT, CDR2 FQNNGV. The V segment lost 5 bases and the J segment 3 bases; nucleotides outside the gene matches: 7. CDR3 length: 15 residues. CDR3 DNA: TGTGCCAGCAGCCCCGGGACAGGGTGGGACACTGAAGCTTTCTTT. It translates to CASSPGTGWDTEAFF. The whole variable domain, filled in from reference TRBV11-2 and TRBJ1-1, reads EAGVAQSPRYKIIEKRQSVAFWCNPISGHATLYWYQQILGQGPKLLIQFQNNGVVDDSQLPKDRFSAERLKGVDSTLKIQPAKLEDSAVYLCASSPGTGWDTEAFFGQGTRLTVV.

This clonotype was picked up one time. The conserved closing phenylalanine or tryptophan is absent in this CDR3, likely reflecting a read error. This rearrangement joins TRBV6-1 to TRBJ1-1; D is uncertain. Looked up from germline, CDR1 is MNHNS and CDR2 is SASEGT. The length of the CDR3 is 15 residues. The CDR3 loop reads CAITLEGLSGTGAFS. The CDR3 coding sequence is TGTGCCATTACCTTGGAAGGGCTTAGCGGCACTGGAGCTTTCTCT.

Regarding this clonotype: This likely comes from a read error, as the CDR3 has no conserved phenylalanine or tryptophan at its end. The DNA is omitted, as the CDR3 cannot be located on it reliably, and the CDR3 follows TCRdb's listing. This rearrangement joins TRBV11-2 to TRBJ1-2. CDR1 SGHAT and CDR2 FQNNGV come from the germline V gene. With termini counted, the CDR3 has 13 amino acids. The CDR3 loop is CASTQGGGGGCAS.

On this clonotype itself: A junction boundary mismatches the germline segment, possibly from a read error. The chain couples TRBV6-1 to TRBJ2-3; a weak D match, TRBD1 (5 bases). Germline V gives CDR1 MNHNS, CDR2 SASEGT. The CDR3 is 15 amino acids. The chain's CDR3 is CASSKEEGAGDTQYF. The CDR3 bases are TGTGCCAGCAGTAAAGAGGAAGGGGCCGGAGATACACAGTATTTT.

A word on this clonotype: Since a much larger clone is just one base distant, this may be a read error. V usage is TRBV7-9 and J usage is TRBJ2-7, with D tentatively TRBD2 (5 bases). CDR3 size: 12 residues. Germline V gives CDR1 SEHNR, CDR2 FQNEAQ (reference sequence). This chain's CDR3 is CANSPGVYEQYF. DNA for the CDR3: TGTGCCAACAGCCCCGGGGTCTACGAGCAGTACTTC.

Worth noting for this clonotype: A single base separates this from a much larger clone, so it may be a read error. The chain has TRBV28 and TRBJ2-3, with 9 bases aligning to TRBD2. V lost 6 bases, J lost 3 bases, and 10 bases stayed unmatched. CDR3 length: 16 amino acids. Germline CDR1 reads MDHEN; CDR2 reads SYDVKM. The chain's CDR3 is CASRTVAGGPTDTQYF. CDR3 in DNA: TGTGCCAGCAGAACCGTGGCGGGAGGGCCGACAGATACGCAGTATTTT.

Within the sample, this clonotype is medium-sized. The chain has TRBV11-2 and TRBJ2-7, with D perhaps matching TRBD2 (5 bases). V was clipped by 5 bases and J by 3 bases, with 17 bases between them. Germline loops: CDR1 SGHAT, CDR2 FQNNGV. The CDR3 sequence is 15 residues long. For the CDR3, the DNA is TGTGCCAGCAGCACCTCCGGACTGGAATTCTACGAGCAGTACTTC. This codes for CASSTSGLEFYEQYF.

This sequence joins TRBV10-3 and TRBJ1-4; D is unresolved. V shed 6 bases and J shed 6 bases, with 14 bases lying between them. The CDR3 totals 14 residues. CDR1 and CDR2 from the germline V gene are ENHRY and SYGVKD. The CDR3 protein is CAIRSGPGYEKLFF. The DNA of the CDR3 is TGTGCCATCAGATCTGGGCCCGGCTATGAAAAACTGTTTTTT.

This clonotype was observed a single time. Mismatch with germline at one junction end may stem from a read error. V usage is TRBV11-2 and J usage is TRBJ1-1, with D unresolved. CDR3 size: 15 residues. The germline gives CDR1 SGHAT, CDR2 FQNNGV. CDR3 sequence: CTSSLGRGFYKEAFF. CDR3 nucleotide sequence: TGTACCAGCAGCTTAGGCCGGGGATTTTACAAAGAAGCTTTCTTT. The complete variable domain, with remaining parts taken from reference TRBV11-2 and TRBJ1-1, reads EAGVAQSPRYKIIEKRQSVAFWCNPISGHATLYWYQQILGQGPKLLIQFQNNGVVDDSQLPKDRFSAERLKGVDSTLKIQPAKLEDSAVYLCTSSLGRGFYKEAFFGQGTRLTVV.

On this clonotype: At one boundary the junction diverges from the germline segment, which might be a read error. This chain links TRBV6-2 or TRBV6-3 with TRBJ2-2; TRBD2 might be the D (6 bases). The V gene's germline CDR1 is MNHEY and CDR2 SVGEGT. The CDR3 is 17 residues long. The CDR3: CASSCPPGERGTGEVFF. The CDR3 nucleotides read TGTGCCAGCAGTTGCCCCCCCGGGGAGAGAGGCACCGGGGAGGTGTTTTTT.

A few counts support this clonotype. A read error may account for a junction end that differs from germline. The V gene is TRBV7-9, the J gene TRBJ2-7; D is perhaps TRBD1 (6 bases). Germline CDR1 SEHNR, CDR2 FQNEAQ (reference sequence). The CDR3 length is 15 residues. The CDR3 DNA reads as TGTACCAGCAGCTTAGAGAGGGGGAGATCGGACGAGCAGTACTTC. Its protein is CTSSLERGRSDEQYF.

In regard to this clonotype: With a much larger clone just one base away, this may be a read error. The chain combines TRBV5-8 with TRBJ2-5, with TRBD2 matching over 7 bases. Germline assignment: CDR1 SGHTS and CDR2 YDEGEE. V gave up 4 bases and J gave up 1 base; unmatched junction bases: 13. The CDR3 covers 17 residues. The chain's CDR3 is CASSRRTGGRRQETQYF. The CDR3 coding sequence is TGTGCCAGCAGCCGTAGGACTGGCGGGAGACGCCAAGAGACCCAGTACTTC.

This clonotype was detected ten times or more. This chain connects TRBV28 to TRBJ2-7; D is possibly TRBD2 (6 bases). V shed 7 bases and J shed 0 bases, with 13 bases lying between them. Germline CDR1 reads MDHEN; CDR2 reads SYDVKM. The CDR3 has 14 amino acids. CDR3 protein: CASKRPGLSYEQYF. CDR3 coding DNA: TGTGCCAGCAAACGACCGGGACTCTCCTACGAGCAGTACTTC.

The table lists this clonotype with many counts. The rearrangement uses TRBV6-1 and TRBJ2-3; D remains unclear. The V end lost 2 bases, the J end lost 4 bases, and 10 bases lay between the germline ends. Germline-derived CDR1 and CDR2 are MNHNS and SASEGT. This CDR3 has 14 residues. Here the CDR3 DNA reads TGTGCCAGCAGTGAACCCCCCGTCCCAGATACGCAGTATTTT. Translation gives CASSEPPVPDTQYF.

As regards this clonotype: This may be a read error: a much more frequent sequence differs by one nucleotide. The chain combines TRBV7-3 with TRBJ1-1, with a possible D match to TRBD1 (6 bases). The CDR3 covers 13 residues. V dropped 4 bases and J dropped 1 base, with 7 bases sitting between them. The germline CDR1 and CDR2 sequences are SGHTA and FQGTGA. The CDR3 is CASSSTGNTEAFF. The CDR3 bases are TGTGCCAGCAGCTCGACAGGGAACACTGAAGCTTTCTTT.

V is TRBV24-1 and J is TRBJ2-1, with D possibly called TRBD1 or TRBD2 (5 bases each). The CDR3 has 14 residues. V gave up 3 bases and J gave up 4 bases, with 9 bases separating them. The germline gives CDR1 KGHDR, CDR2 SFDVKD. The CDR3 DNA follows: TGTGCCACCAGTGATGGGACGTGGTACAATGAGCAGTTCTTC. Residues: CATSDGTWYNEQFF.

J is TRBJ2-1 and V is TRBV29-1, with 11 bases identical to TRBD2. This CDR3 is 14 amino acids long. Trimming at V came to 4 bases and at J to 14 bases, leaving 13 bases not matched to a gene. Germline V lookup: CDR1 SQVTM, CDR2 ANQGSEA. The CDR3 reads CSVGETGLAAQKFF. The CDR3 DNA follows: TGCAGCGTTGGAGAGACGGGACTAGCGGCTCAGAAGTTCTTC.

The chain links TRBV6-2 or TRBV6-3 to TRBJ2-7, with 7 bases lining up with TRBD2. Per the germline V gene, CDR1 is MNHEY and CDR2 is SVGEGT. The CDR3 is 15 residues long. Trimming at V came to 6 bases and at J to 5 bases, leaving 13 bases not matched to a gene. CDR3 sequence (DNA): TGTGCCAGCAGCTCGTCTGCGGGAGCCATGAACGAGCAGTACTTC. Residues: CASSSSAGAMNEQYF.

Comments on this clonotype: In this CDR3 the conserved last residue, phenylalanine or tryptophan, is missing, so a read error is likely. The DNA is left out, because the CDR3 cannot be placed on it with certainty; the CDR3 is given as TCRdb lists it. The chain recombines TRBV11-2 with TRBJ2-2. The germline V gene has CDR1 SGHAT and CDR2 FQNNGV. The CDR3 is 16 amino acids long, termini counted. CDR3 sequence reads: CASSPDPQLNSGELLY.

To note about this clonotype: A junction boundary mismatches the germline segment, possibly from a read error. V is TRBV25-1 and J is TRBJ2-4; D perhaps matches TRBD1 (5 bases). Germline CDR1 reads MGHDK; CDR2 reads SYGVNS. There are 11 residues in the CDR3. Written as DNA, the CDR3 is TGTCCCAGCAGGTACTACGACAGCCAATACTTC. Protein product: CPSRYYDSQYF.

Points on this clonotype: A read error may explain this, as a much larger clone is one base away. The gene calls are TRBV30 and TRBJ2-3; no reliable D call. Germline lookup yields CDR1 GTSNPN and CDR2 SVGIG (reference sequence). CDR3 length equals 14 residues. The CDR3 region has the DNA TGTGTCTGGAGTGTAGGGTTCCATACAGATACGCAGTATTTT. Protein sequence: CVWSVGFHTDTQYF. Variable domain in full (rest from reference TRBV30 and TRBJ2-3): SQTIHQWPATLVQPVGSPLSLECTVEGTSNPNLYWYRQAAGRGLQLLFYSVGIGQISSEVPQNLSASRPQDRQFILSSKKLLLSDSGFYLCVWSVGFHTDTQYFGPGTRLTVL.

V gene TRBV28 combines with J gene TRBJ2-3; the D is unclear. The CDR3 sequence is 16 residues long. Germline V gene data show CDR1 as MDHEN and CDR2 as SYDVKM. The V end lost 2 bases, the J end lost 7 bases, and 19 bases lay between the germline ends. The CDR3 DNA reads as TGTGCCAGCAGTTTACCGGATCAGCCAATGGGATATACGCAGTATTTT. Encoded protein: CASSLPDQPMGYTQYF.